Below are 8 T cell receptor beta chains sequenced from a single sample in a study of regulatory T cells in long-lasting Graves disease. Sample time point: newly diagnosed GD, antithyroid drugs for less than 3 months. Scientists built the TCR library using RNA that was extracted from PBMCs. Both iRepertoire HTBI primers and Arm-PCR of CDR3 regions were used to build the TCR beta libraries. TCRdb reanalysed the multiplex PCR reads using MiXCR and keeps one entry per CDR3 protein. The top ten hold about 15% of the sample, which has about 240,000 distinct CDR3 sequences, roughly 21% seen once. Sequencing was performed on peripheral blood mononuclear cells (PBMCs), taken at new diagnosis, from a patient treated with antithyroid drugs. Receptors originate from a female donor with Graves disease.

This clonotype was counted many times. V gene TRBV28 combines with J gene TRBJ1-1; D is uncertain. Germline V gene lookup returns CDR1 MDHEN and CDR2 SYDVKM. V was pared by 4 bases and J by 0 bases, with 9 bases between. CDR3 size: 14 residues. CDR3 nucleotide sequence: TGTGCCAGCAGTTATGGAGGCATGAACACTGAAGCTTTCTTT. It yields the protein CASSYGGMNTEAFF. The entire variable domain, with the rest obtained from reference TRBV28 and TRBJ1-1, is as follows: DVKVTQSSRYLVKRTGEKVFLECVQDMDHENMFWYRQDPGLGLRLIYFSYDVKMKEKGDIPEGYSVSREKKERFSLILESASTNQTSMYLCASSYGGMNTEAFFGQGTRLTVV.

This clonotype was seen many times. CDR3 sequence (DNA): TGTGCCAGCAGCTTTGGTTCGGGAGTCAATCAGCCCCAGCATTTT. This sequence encodes CASSFGSGVNQPQHF. The chain combines TRBV5-5 with TRBJ1-5, with no clear D. This CDR3 has 15 residues. With 2 bases removed from V and 3 bases from J, the gap between germline ends came to 12 bases. CDR1 is SGHKS and CDR2 is YYEKEE in the germline V gene (reference sequence).

With regard to this clonotype: Compared with germline, one end of the junction differs, possibly owing to a read error. The chain uses TRBV6-2 or TRBV6-3 and TRBJ2-5; 7 nucleotides match TRBD2. Germline CDR1 MNHEY, CDR2 SVGEGT. This CDR3 is built from 15 residues. CDR3 sequence: CASSYGRGVQETQYF. As DNA, the CDR3 is TGTGCCAGCAGTTATGGTCGGGGGGTTCAAGAAACCCAGTACTTC.

This clonotype was picked up a small number of times. This clone may be a read error of a much larger clone one base away. The chain employs TRBV12-3 or TRBV12-4 and TRBJ2-6; TRBD2 is a possible D gene (6 bases). V was trimmed by 11 bases and J by 0 bases, leaving 11 bases between them. This CDR3 contains 14 residues. CDR3 protein: CAGGVASGANVLTF. The CDR3 DNA reads TGTGCCGGCGGGGTCGCCTCTGGGGCCAACGTCCTGACTTTC.

V usage is TRBV9 and J usage is TRBJ2-3, with TRBD2 as a possible D gene (7 bases). V was trimmed by 7 bases and J by 4 bases, leaving 16 bases between them. Germline-derived CDR1 and CDR2 are SGDLS and YYNGEE. This CDR3 region has 14 residues. CDR3 in DNA: TGTGCCAGCGGAGCCGGGGGGCCGGCAGATACGCAGTATTTT. Translated: CASGAGGPADTQYF.

This clonotype was found many times. The chain is built from TRBV5-6 and TRBJ2-3; a possible D gene is TRBD1 (6 bases). V lost 4 bases and J 5 bases, leaving 11 bases between the germline ends. Germline V gene sequence: CDR1 SGHDT, CDR2 YYEEEE. This CDR3 is 13 amino acids long. The CDR3 coding sequence is TGTGCCAGCAGCCGGGACACCGAAGATACGCAGTATTTT. Protein sequence: CASSRDTEDTQYF.

Concerning this clonotype: A far larger clone lies a single base away; this is likely a read error. This chain joins TRBV7-8 and TRBJ2-5, with TRBD2 identical over 9 bases. The CDR3 is made up of 15 amino acids. The germline gives CDR1 SGHVS, CDR2 FQNEAQ. The CDR3 loop is CAGSPRLADQETQYF. CDR3 coding DNA: TGTGCCGGCAGCCCTCGACTAGCGGACCAAGAGACCCAGTACTTC.

This clonotype was seen ten or more times. The chain uses TRBV7-2 and TRBJ2-5; TRBD2 might be the D (6 bases). The CDR3 covers 14 residues. V lost 5 bases and J 5 bases, leaving 15 bases between the germline ends. Germline values: CDR1 SGHTA, CDR2 FQGNSA. The CDR3: CASSPSSAGETQYF. CDR3 DNA: TGTGCCAGCAGCCCGTCTAGCGCGGGGGAGACCCAGTACTTC.